This T cell receptor beta chain was sequenced for a study of CD8 T cells in ankylosing spondylitis (dated by TCRdb to 2017 to 2019). The study in broad terms: T cell receptor beta repertoires were profiled in healthy donors and ankylosing spondylitis patients so that disease-linked TCR variants could be found. The full study cohort comprised 20 to 25 ankylosing spondylitis patients and some 100 healthy donors. Peripheral blood was sampled, and synovial fluid was also collected from ankylosing spondylitis patients.

TCRdb names Illumina HiSeq 2500 as the instrument used. TCR beta libraries were prepared by quantitative 5'-RACE with molecular barcodes. The authors' analysis ran thus. A new computational method, built on a probabilistic model of VDJ rearrangement, was used to identify disease-linked TCR variants. TCRdb took the public reads, trimmed them with fastp at Q25, ran MiXCR for clone calling and kept in-frame beta chains. Rows merge per CDR3 protein into single entries with the most common DNA and genes. TCRdb, not the authors, supplied the V and J calls. The sample contains 200,000 to 300,000 distinct CDR3 sequences, around 10% of them found a single time. The ten largest clonotypes hold less than 7.5% of the sample. V is shortened by 0 bases, J by 7 bases, and the region joining them spans 8 bases. In the germline V gene, CDR1 corresponds to SGHRS and CDR2 to YFSETQ. There are 13 amino acids in the CDR3, from cysteine to phenylalanine inclusive. The entry retains the CDR3 DNA only, 39 bases that are in frame from base 1.

General findings and caveats noted by the study authors: Some of the motif variants had been reported before in the synovial fluid and blood of reactive arthritis patients, a finding that suggests common disease-initiation mechanisms. A TCR beta motif made up of several highly homologous amino acid variants appeared to be characteristic of blood from ankylosing spondylitis patients. The disease-linked clones were reported as significantly enriched in matched synovial fluid samples from ankylosing spondylitis patients. A CD8+ phenotype was shown by the disease-linked clones, which were found at relatively low frequencies in peripheral blood.

This clonotype has at least ten counts. Its specific antigen is unknown. The record has no base qualities; no much larger clone is one base away. The sample taken for sequencing was blood, either unsorted or a sorted T cell fraction (not recorded which). The TCR sequence derives from a male donor with ankylosing spondylitis or in good health (not recorded which). Recombination joined TRBV5-1 with TRBJ1-5; too little of a D gene remains to name it. The CDR3 sequence is CASSLGPEQPQHF. The DNA is TGCGCCAGCAGCTTGGGCCCTGAGCAGCCCCAGCATTTT.